This entry describes one TCR beta chain. With random hexamers, 0.5 to 1 ug RNA was reverse transcribed. Multiplex PCR with immunoSEQ amplified the TCR beta CDR3 across 54 Vbeta and 13 Jbeta. Each CDR3 protein gets one entry after TCRdb re-called the immunoSEQ multiplex PCR reads with MiXCR. The table includes approximately 220,000 distinct CDR3 sequences, around 93% detected once. The sample belongs to a study of CD8 T cells in Susac syndrome. Control patients had untreated stable or active relapsing-remitting multiple sclerosis by revised McDonald criteria. The TEMRA cells underwent FACS enrichment, while the CD8+ and CD4+ T cells underwent negative isolation. The source material was CD4+ T cells from PBMCs. This TCR was recovered from a human donor with multiple sclerosis.

The chain's CDR3 is CSAESTRGSEAFF. DNA of the CDR3: TGCAGTGCCGAGAGTACCAGGGGCAGTGAAGCTTTCTTT. The chain combines TRBV20-1 with TRBJ1-1; possibly TRBD1 for D (6 bases). This CDR3 is built from 13 residues. Trimming pared 6 bases from V and 7 bases from J, leaving 18 bases between. Germline CDR1 is DFQATT and CDR2 is SNEGSKA (reference sequence).